The clone carrying this T cell receptor beta chain was counted only a few times. The antigen is unknown. The data derive from a study of blood T cells in healthy people across ages. Study-wide results and caveats: The long-lived group displayed more naive CD4+ cells, plus higher diversity, than the aged donors did. Naive T cell percentage showed a strong correlation with the diversity of TCR beta.

This CDR3 spans 14 amino acids. Germline CDR1 KGHSH, CDR2 LQKENI. The germline V and J ends were trimmed by 5 bases and 2 bases, with 7 bases remaining between them. A second PCR, run for about 7 to 11 cycles, used a sample-barcoded 5' primer plus a J-beta primer mix. TCRdb passed the 5' RACE reads through MiXCR, listing each CDR3 protein once. The sample shows under 850,000 distinct CDR3 sequences, around 34% of them seen only once. Every sample gave at least 5 micrograms of total RNA when it was extracted. Sequenced: blood. This receptor was obtained from a man younger than 35 in good health. The chain carries TRBV18 and TRBJ2-6, with D possibly matching TRBD1 (6 bases). The CDR3 loop reads CASSTGTGANVLTF. In DNA, the CDR3 is TGTGCCAGCTCAACAGGGACTGGGGCCAACGTCCTGACTTTC.